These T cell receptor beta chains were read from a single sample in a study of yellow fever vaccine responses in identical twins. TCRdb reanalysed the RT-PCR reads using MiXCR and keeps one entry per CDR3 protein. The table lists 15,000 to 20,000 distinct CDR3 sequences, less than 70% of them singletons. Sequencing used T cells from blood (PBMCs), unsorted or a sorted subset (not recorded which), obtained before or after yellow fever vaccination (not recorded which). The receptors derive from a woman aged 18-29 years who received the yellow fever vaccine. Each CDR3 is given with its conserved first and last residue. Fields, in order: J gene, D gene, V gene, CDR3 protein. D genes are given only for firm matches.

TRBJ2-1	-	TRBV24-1	CATVNRVNEQFF
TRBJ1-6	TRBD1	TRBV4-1	CASSQLAGTVYNSPLHF
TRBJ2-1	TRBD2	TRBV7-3	CASSLFGLADNEQFF
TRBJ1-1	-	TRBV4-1	CASSPGPGYTEAFF
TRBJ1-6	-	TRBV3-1	CASSPDGYNSPLHF
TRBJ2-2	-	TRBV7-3	CASSLLPGSNTGELFF
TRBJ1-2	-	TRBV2	CASSEQGPNYGYTF
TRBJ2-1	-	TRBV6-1	CASSSKRNNEQFF
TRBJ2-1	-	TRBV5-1	CASSLGGYYNEQFF
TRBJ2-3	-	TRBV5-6	CASRTGQVTDTQYF
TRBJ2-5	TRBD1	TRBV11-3	CASGTGAKETQYF
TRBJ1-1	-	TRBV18	CASSSGQNTEAFF
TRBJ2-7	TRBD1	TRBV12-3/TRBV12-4	CASSLTGSREQYF